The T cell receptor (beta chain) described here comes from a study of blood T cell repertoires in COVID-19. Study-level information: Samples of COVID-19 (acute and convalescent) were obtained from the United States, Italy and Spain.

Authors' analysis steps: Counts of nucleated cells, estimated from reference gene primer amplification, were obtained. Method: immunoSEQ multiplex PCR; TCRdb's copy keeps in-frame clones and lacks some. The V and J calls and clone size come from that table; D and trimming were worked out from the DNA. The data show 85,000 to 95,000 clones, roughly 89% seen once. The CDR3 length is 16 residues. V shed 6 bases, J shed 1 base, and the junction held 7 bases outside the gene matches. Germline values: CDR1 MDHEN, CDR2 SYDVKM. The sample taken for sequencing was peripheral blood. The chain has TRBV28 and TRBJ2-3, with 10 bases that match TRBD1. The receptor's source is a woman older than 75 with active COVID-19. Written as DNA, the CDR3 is TGTGCCAGCAGCCCAATCGGGACAGGGGGCACAGATACGCAGTATTTT. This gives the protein CASSPIGTGGTDTQYF.